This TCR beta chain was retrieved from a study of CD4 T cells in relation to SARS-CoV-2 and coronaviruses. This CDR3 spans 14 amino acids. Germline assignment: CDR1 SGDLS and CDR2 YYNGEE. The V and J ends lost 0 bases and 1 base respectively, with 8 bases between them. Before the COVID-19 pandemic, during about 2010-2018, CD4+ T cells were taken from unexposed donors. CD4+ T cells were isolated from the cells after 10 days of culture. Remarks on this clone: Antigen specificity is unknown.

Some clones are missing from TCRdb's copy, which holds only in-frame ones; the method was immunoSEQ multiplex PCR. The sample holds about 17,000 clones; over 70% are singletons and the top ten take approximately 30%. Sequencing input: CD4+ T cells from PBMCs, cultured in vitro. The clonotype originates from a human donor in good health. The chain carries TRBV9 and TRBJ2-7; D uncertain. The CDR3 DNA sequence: TGTGCCAGCAGCGTAGTTGCACAGTCCTACGAGCAGTACTTC. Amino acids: CASSVVAQSYEQYF.